These 26 T cell receptor beta chains came from one sample sequenced in a study of T cells in Graves' hyperthyroidism and ophthalmopathy. Amplified TCR beta CDR3 regions derived from RNA transcripts. The primer set for the first-round RT-PCR of the TCR CDR3 was HTBI. Using its own MiXCR run on the multiplex PCR reads, TCRdb lists one record per CDR3 protein. The sample holds approximately 870,000 distinct CDR3 sequences, roughly 40% seen once. The sequenced sample was blood. Receptor source: a man between 18 and 29 years old with Graves' hyperthyroidism.

At least ten counts were recorded for this clonotype. Here the CDR3 reads CSVEDWTKRETQYF. The CDR3 nucleotides read TGCAGCGTTGAAGACTGGACAAAGAGGGAGACCCAGTACTTC. The gene calls are TRBV29-1 and TRBJ2-5, with a tentative D call TRBD1 (5 bases). The germline CDR1 and CDR2 sequences are SQVTM and ANQGSEA. The V end was cut by 0 bases, the J end by 5 bases, with 13 bases between. The CDR3 spans 14 residues.

This clonotype was detected only a few times. The rearrangement uses TRBV19 and TRBJ2-7; no clear D gene. V was trimmed by 3 bases and J by 2 bases, leaving 8 bases between them. CDR1 is LNHDA and CDR2 is SQIVND in the germline V gene (reference sequence). The CDR3 is 13 amino acids. The CDR3 sequence: CASSMGVAYEQYF. CDR3 DNA: TGTGCCAGTAGTATGGGCGTAGCCTACGAGCAGTACTTC. Full variable domain (outside the CDR3, taken from reference TRBV19 and TRBJ2-7): DGGITQSPKYLFRKEGQNVTLSCEQNLNHDAMYWYRQDPGQGLRLIYYSQIVNDFQKGDIAEGYSVSREKKESFPLTVTSAQKNPTAFYLCASSMGVAYEQYFGPGTRLTVT.

This chain uses TRBV3-1 with TRBJ1-6, with D possibly TRBD1 on 6 matching bases. Between the trimmed V and J ends, which lost 7 bases and 9 bases, there was a span of 16 bases. This CDR3 contains 14 residues. CDR1 LGHDT and CDR2 YNNKEL come from the germline V gene (reference sequence). Here the CDR3 DNA reads TGTGCCAGCACTCACAGGGAACGCGGTTCACCCCTCCACTTT. This sequence encodes CASTHRERGSPLHF.

On this clonotype: Germline and junction disagree at one end, which may indicate a read error. This chain uses TRBV2 with TRBJ2-7, with D tentatively TRBD1 (5 bases). The CDR3 runs 11 residues. The germline V gene has CDR1 SNHLY and CDR2 FYNNEI. The CDR3 DNA is TGTGCCAGCTACAGGATGTACGAGCAGTGCTTC. It codes for CASYRMYEQCF.

The rearrangement uses TRBV10-3 and TRBJ2-6; the D is unclear. Germline V gives CDR1 ENHRY, CDR2 SYGVKD. The length of the CDR3 is 9 residues. Here the CDR3 DNA reads TGTGCTATCGCTCCGTCCGTGACTTTC. It is translated as CAIAPSVTF.

The CDR3 reads CASSSVAGQGSYGYTF. CDR3 nucleotide sequence: TGTGCCAGCAGCTCAGTCGCGGGACAGGGGAGCTATGGCTACACCTTC. The rearrangement links TRBV7-2 to TRBJ1-2, with 10 nucleotides matching TRBD1. Trimming took 4 bases from V and 4 from J; bases not matched to a gene: 9. The CDR3 is 16 residues long. CDR1 SGHTA and CDR2 FQGNSA come from the germline V gene. The full variable domain, in which reference TRBV7-2 and TRBJ1-2 provide the parts outside the CDR3, is GAGVSQSPSNKVTEKGKDVELRCDPISGHTALYWYRQSLGQGLEFLIYFQGNSAPDKSGLPSDRFSAERTGGSVSTLTIQRTQQEDSAVYLCASSSVAGQGSYGYTFGSGTRLTVV.

About this clonotype itself: Being one base from a much bigger clone, this may be a read error. V is TRBV2 and J is TRBJ1-1, with 9 bases aligning to TRBD1. There are 13 residues in the CDR3. Germline CDR1 is SNHLY and CDR2 is FYNNEI. V shed 6 bases, J shed 5 bases, and the junction held 4 bases outside the gene matches. Here the CDR3 DNA reads TGTGCCAGCAGGGGACAGGGTCATACTGAAGCTTTCTTT. Protein: CASRGQGHTEAFF.

The V gene is TRBV6-5, the J gene TRBJ1-6; a possible D gene is TRBD1 (5 bases). V lost 2 bases and J lost 5, with 10 bases in between. From germline, CDR1 is MNHEY and CDR2 SVGAGI. This CDR3 region has 15 residues. The CDR3 DNA sequence: TGTGCCAGCAGTTACGGGGGTTCAAATAATTCACCCCTCCACTTT. Translating gives CASSYGGSNNSPLHF.

This clonotype was counted many times. The V gene is TRBV10-2, the J gene TRBJ1-1; 9 bases line up with TRBD1. V was clipped by 3 bases and J by 4 bases; unmatched bases: 3. The CDR3 covers 14 residues. Germline CDR1 WSHSY, CDR2 SAAADI. The DNA for the CDR3 is TGCGCCAGCAGTGACGGGACAGGGACCACTGAAGCTTTCTTT. Encoded protein: CASSDGTGTTEAFF.

The V and J genes are TRBV7-8 and TRBJ2-5; no reliable D call. V was cut by 3 bases and J by 7 bases, with 12 bases left in between. The CDR3 spans 13 residues. Germline CDR1 and CDR2: SGHVS and FQNEAQ. The CDR3: CASSFEGPGTQYF. The CDR3 DNA follows: TGTGCCAGCAGCTTTGAAGGCCCGGGGACCCAGTACTTC.

This clonotype was found many times. The rearrangement joins TRBV2 to TRBJ1-1; no reliable D call. The CDR3 is 14 residues long. V was trimmed by 4 bases and J by 0 bases, leaving 9 bases between them. Per germline, CDR1 SNHLY and CDR2 FYNNEI. CDR3 nucleotides: TGTGCCAGCAGTGGTCCAGAGTTGAACACTGAAGCTTTCTTT. It codes for CASSGPELNTEAFF. The full variable domain, in which reference TRBV2 and TRBJ1-1 provide the parts outside the CDR3, is EPEVTQTPSHQVTQMGQEVILRCVPISNHLYFYWYRQILGQKVEFLVSFYNNEISEKSEIFDDQFSVERPDGSNFTLKIRSTKLEDSAMYFCASSGPELNTEAFFGQGTRLTVV.

This clonotype was detected many times. The rearrangement joins TRBV20-1 to TRBJ1-1, with D perhaps TRBD1 (5 bases). Trimming removed 1 base from V and 0 bases from J, with 6 bases in between. CDR3 length: 13 residues. Per germline, CDR1 DFQATT and CDR2 SNEGSKA (reference sequence). The DNA of the CDR3 is TGCAGTGCTAGAGGGGGCATGAACACTGAAGCTTTCTTT. This encodes CSARGGMNTEAFF.

V is TRBV6-5 and J is TRBJ2-7; D remains unclear. This CDR3 contains 14 residues. CDR1 is MNHEY and CDR2 is SVGAGI in the germline V gene. The germline V and J ends were trimmed by 0 bases and 5 bases, with 11 bases remaining between them. The CDR3 DNA follows: TGTGCCAGCAGTTACTCGAACAGCCCCCACGAGCAGTACTTC. As protein: CASSYSNSPHEQYF.

V usage is TRBV7-8 and J usage is TRBJ2-5; D remains unclear. Germline V gene data show CDR1 as SGHVS and CDR2 as FQNEAQ. The germline V and J ends were trimmed by 5 bases and 10 bases, with 8 bases remaining between them. The CDR3 consists of 10 residues. CDR3 residues: CASSGWDQYF. Here the CDR3 DNA reads TGTGCCAGCAGCGGGTGGGACCAGTACTTC.

V is TRBV6-2 or TRBV6-3 and J is TRBJ2-5; TRBD2 agrees at 10 bases. The germline gives CDR1 MNHEY, CDR2 SVGEGT. The CDR3 totals 16 residues. V trimming: 6 bases; J trimming: 4 bases; junction bases outside the gene matches: 11. CDR3 region: CASSKIAGGQGETQYF. In nucleotides, the CDR3 is TGTGCCAGCAGCAAAATAGCGGGGGGCCAAGGAGAGACCCAGTACTTC.

To note about this clonotype: A read error may explain this, as a much larger clone is one base away. The chain carries TRBV20-1 and TRBJ1-4; tentative D call: TRBD1 (6 bases). The CDR3 runs 15 residues. CDR1 and CDR2 from the germline V gene are DFQATT and SNEGSKA (reference sequence). V shed 3 bases and J shed 0 bases, with 11 bases lying between them. The CDR3 region has the DNA TGCAGTGCTAGCAACAGGGTTGCAACTAATGAAAAACTGTTTTTT. It codes for CSASNRVATNEKLFF.

This clonotype was counted a few times. The chain couples TRBV2 to TRBJ2-2; 11 positions agree with TRBD2. The CDR3 has 15 amino acids. Germline-derived CDR1 and CDR2 are SNHLY and FYNNEI. J lost 4 bases, V lost 5 bases, and 3 bases had no gene match. The CDR3 DNA is TGTGCCAGCAGTTTTGGGACTAGCGGCACCGGGGAGCTGTTTTTT. This sequence encodes CASSFGTSGTGELFF.

This clonotype appeared a few times. The chain joins TRBV7-9 to TRBJ1-3; 8 nucleotides agree with TRBD1. Germline V lookup: CDR1 SEHNR, CDR2 FQNEAQ (reference sequence). Trimming removed 6 bases from V and 0 bases from J; junction bases left unmatched: 19. The CDR3 spans 20 residues. DNA for the CDR3: TGTGCCAGCAGTTTAACGCCGGGACAGGCAGGGGCTGTCTCTGGAAACACCATATATTTT. This encodes CASSLTPGQAGAVSGNTIYF.

The rearrangement uses TRBV25-1 and TRBJ1-1; weak D call: TRBD1 (5 bases). The germline CDR1 and CDR2 sequences are MGHDK and SYGVNS. This CDR3 is 10 amino acids long. CDR3 bases: TGTTCCCAGGGGAACACTGAAGCTTTCTTT. Its translation: CSQGNTEAFF.

The chain recombines TRBV7-9 with TRBJ2-7; the match to TRBD1 covers 12 bases. In germline, CDR1 is SEHNR, CDR2 FQNEAQ (reference sequence). Trimming at V came to 5 bases and at J to 3 bases, leaving 11 bases not matched to a gene. The CDR3 consists of 17 residues. CDR3 amino acids: CASSTSAGTGGDYEQYF. In DNA, the CDR3 is TGTGCCAGCAGCACATCCGCCGGGACAGGGGGCGACTACGAGCAGTACTTC.

Ten or more counts support this clonotype. The genes are TRBV20-1 and TRBJ2-6; D not certain. Trimming left V 6 bases short and J 1 base short, with 13 bases between. Germline V gives CDR1 DFQATT, CDR2 SNEGSKA (reference sequence). This CDR3 comprises 15 residues. Written as DNA, the CDR3 is TGCAGTGCCTTGGATATTAGGTCTGGGGCCAACGTCCTGACTTTC. Amino acids: CSALDIRSGANVLTF.

This chain uses TRBV14 with TRBJ2-7, with 7 bases matching TRBD1. This CDR3 is built from 15 residues. V lost 3 bases, J lost 3 bases, and 8 bases stayed unmatched. Germline values: CDR1 SGHDN, CDR2 FVKESK. In DNA form, the CDR3 reads TGTGCCAGCAGCCAGCACAGGGGCGGTAGCTACGAGCAGTACTTC. The encoded protein is CASSQHRGGSYEQYF. Looking up the rest from reference TRBV14 and TRBJ2-7 gives the full variable domain: EAGVTQFPSHSVIEKGQTVTLRCDPISGHDNLYWYRRVMGKEIKFLLHFVKESKQDESGMPNNRFLAERTGGTYSTLKVQPAELEDSGVYFCASSQHRGGSYEQYFGPGTRLTVT.

The chain has TRBV13 and TRBJ2-7, with 7 bases lining up with TRBD1. CDR3 length: 15 amino acids. The trim removed 3 bases at V and 2 bases at J, leaving 7 bases unmatched. CDR1 is PRHDT and CDR2 is FYEKMQ in the germline V gene (reference sequence). This CDR3 is CASSFKDRAPYEQYF. The CDR3 coding sequence is TGTGCCAGCAGCTTCAAAGACAGGGCTCCCTACGAGCAGTACTTC.

This clonotype was recorded many times. At one end, the junction sequence differs from germline, possibly due to a read error. CDR3 coding DNA: TGCAGTGCTCTGCGGCCCGACAAGAACACTGAAACTTTCTTT. Its protein is CSALRPDKNTETFF. The J gene is TRBJ1-1, the V gene TRBV20-1; D is ambiguous. The CDR3 contains 14 residues. The germline gives CDR1 DFQATT, CDR2 SNEGSKA (reference sequence).

In this sample, this clonotype turned up many times. The V gene is TRBV20-1, the J gene TRBJ2-5; TRBD2 is a possible D gene (6 bases). The germline V gene has CDR1 DFQATT and CDR2 SNEGSKA (reference sequence). V lost 6 bases to trimming and J lost 5 bases, with 16 bases between them. This CDR3 is built from 13 residues. The CDR3 bases are TGCAGTGCCTTTAGCGGCCTTAAGGAGACCCAGTACTTC. Protein: CSAFSGLKETQYF.

The V gene is TRBV9, the J gene TRBJ1-6, with unresolved D. Trimming shortened V by 7 bases and J by 9 bases, and 14 bases separated the two germline ends. Germline V CDR1 and CDR2: SGDLS, YYNGEE. The CDR3 consists of 13 residues. CDR3 amino acids: CASSPGRVSPLHF. The CDR3 DNA follows: TGTGCCAGCTCACCGGGCAGAGTTTCACCCCTCCACTTT.